This TCR beta chain was obtained from a study of CD8 T cells in ankylosing spondylitis (dated by TCRdb to 2016 to 2017). Turning to the overall study: To find TCR variants linked to disease, the study profiled T cell receptor beta repertoires in ankylosing spondylitis patients and healthy donors. Peripheral blood was sampled, and synovial fluid was additionally collected from ankylosing spondylitis patients. The whole study cohort included 90 to 120 healthy donors and under 30 ankylosing spondylitis patients. The study at large found these results: The disease-linked clones showed a CD8+ phenotype and occurred at relatively low frequencies in peripheral blood. Some motif variants were previously reported in synovial fluid and blood of reactive arthritis patients, suggesting common disease-initiation mechanisms. According to the report, matched synovial fluid samples from ankylosing spondylitis patients were significantly enriched for the disease-linked clones. Blood from ankylosing spondylitis patients appeared to be characterized by a TCR beta motif made up of several highly homologous amino acid variants.

Sequencing relied on an Illumina HiSeq 2500. TCR beta libraries were prepared by quantitative 5'-RACE with molecular barcodes. The published analysis was carried out like this. A new computational method, built on a probabilistic model of VDJ rearrangement, was used to identify disease-linked TCR variants. Through fastp at Q25 and MiXCR, TCRdb rebuilt clones from the public reads, retaining in-frame beta chains. Rows with a matching CDR3 protein are joined into one entry that keeps the most common DNA and genes. The V and J calls shown here were made by TCRdb, not taken from the authors' results. The sample data list some 140,000 distinct CDR3 sequences, and roughly 8.8% of these were observed just once. Approximately 7% of the sample is held by the ten biggest clonotypes. Synovial fluid samples and blood samples obtained from the same ankylosing spondylitis patients were matched. The germline V gene (reference sequence) yields DFQATT for CDR1 and SNEGSKA for CDR2. Germline trimming amounts to 0 bases on V and 10 bases on J, with 8 as the count of junction bases outside the gene matches. The CDR3 runs 15 amino acids, cysteine and phenylalanine included. The retained sequence is limited to the CDR3, 45 bases, with the frame set at the first base.

This clonotype was found a few times. This clone's antigen is unknown. Per-base qualities were not stored, and no clone one base away is much larger. This clonotype was obtained from a male donor with ankylosing spondylitis. This chain is built from TRBV20-1 and TRBJ2-1; 11 junctional bases match TRBD2. The sample consisted of synovial fluid, either unsorted or a sorted T cell fraction (not recorded which). At the DNA level, the sequence is TGCAGTGCTAGAGATCAACTAGCGGGAGTGGAAGAGCAGTTCTTC. Its translation is CSARDQLAGVEEQFF.